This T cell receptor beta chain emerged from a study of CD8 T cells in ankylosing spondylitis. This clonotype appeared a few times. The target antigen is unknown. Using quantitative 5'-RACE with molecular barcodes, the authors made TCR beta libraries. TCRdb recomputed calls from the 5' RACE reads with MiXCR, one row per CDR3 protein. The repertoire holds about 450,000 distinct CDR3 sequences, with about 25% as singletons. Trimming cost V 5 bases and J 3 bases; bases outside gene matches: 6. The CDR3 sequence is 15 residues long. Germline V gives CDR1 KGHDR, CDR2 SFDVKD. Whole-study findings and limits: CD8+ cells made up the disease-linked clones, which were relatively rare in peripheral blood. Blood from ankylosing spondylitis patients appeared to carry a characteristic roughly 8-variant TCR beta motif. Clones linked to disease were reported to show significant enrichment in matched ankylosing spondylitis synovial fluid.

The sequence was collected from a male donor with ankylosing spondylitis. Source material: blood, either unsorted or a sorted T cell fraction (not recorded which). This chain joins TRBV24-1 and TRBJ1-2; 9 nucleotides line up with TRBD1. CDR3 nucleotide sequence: TGTGCCACCAGTGCCCCGGACAGGGGCGACTATGGCTACACCTTC. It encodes CATSAPDRGDYGYTF.